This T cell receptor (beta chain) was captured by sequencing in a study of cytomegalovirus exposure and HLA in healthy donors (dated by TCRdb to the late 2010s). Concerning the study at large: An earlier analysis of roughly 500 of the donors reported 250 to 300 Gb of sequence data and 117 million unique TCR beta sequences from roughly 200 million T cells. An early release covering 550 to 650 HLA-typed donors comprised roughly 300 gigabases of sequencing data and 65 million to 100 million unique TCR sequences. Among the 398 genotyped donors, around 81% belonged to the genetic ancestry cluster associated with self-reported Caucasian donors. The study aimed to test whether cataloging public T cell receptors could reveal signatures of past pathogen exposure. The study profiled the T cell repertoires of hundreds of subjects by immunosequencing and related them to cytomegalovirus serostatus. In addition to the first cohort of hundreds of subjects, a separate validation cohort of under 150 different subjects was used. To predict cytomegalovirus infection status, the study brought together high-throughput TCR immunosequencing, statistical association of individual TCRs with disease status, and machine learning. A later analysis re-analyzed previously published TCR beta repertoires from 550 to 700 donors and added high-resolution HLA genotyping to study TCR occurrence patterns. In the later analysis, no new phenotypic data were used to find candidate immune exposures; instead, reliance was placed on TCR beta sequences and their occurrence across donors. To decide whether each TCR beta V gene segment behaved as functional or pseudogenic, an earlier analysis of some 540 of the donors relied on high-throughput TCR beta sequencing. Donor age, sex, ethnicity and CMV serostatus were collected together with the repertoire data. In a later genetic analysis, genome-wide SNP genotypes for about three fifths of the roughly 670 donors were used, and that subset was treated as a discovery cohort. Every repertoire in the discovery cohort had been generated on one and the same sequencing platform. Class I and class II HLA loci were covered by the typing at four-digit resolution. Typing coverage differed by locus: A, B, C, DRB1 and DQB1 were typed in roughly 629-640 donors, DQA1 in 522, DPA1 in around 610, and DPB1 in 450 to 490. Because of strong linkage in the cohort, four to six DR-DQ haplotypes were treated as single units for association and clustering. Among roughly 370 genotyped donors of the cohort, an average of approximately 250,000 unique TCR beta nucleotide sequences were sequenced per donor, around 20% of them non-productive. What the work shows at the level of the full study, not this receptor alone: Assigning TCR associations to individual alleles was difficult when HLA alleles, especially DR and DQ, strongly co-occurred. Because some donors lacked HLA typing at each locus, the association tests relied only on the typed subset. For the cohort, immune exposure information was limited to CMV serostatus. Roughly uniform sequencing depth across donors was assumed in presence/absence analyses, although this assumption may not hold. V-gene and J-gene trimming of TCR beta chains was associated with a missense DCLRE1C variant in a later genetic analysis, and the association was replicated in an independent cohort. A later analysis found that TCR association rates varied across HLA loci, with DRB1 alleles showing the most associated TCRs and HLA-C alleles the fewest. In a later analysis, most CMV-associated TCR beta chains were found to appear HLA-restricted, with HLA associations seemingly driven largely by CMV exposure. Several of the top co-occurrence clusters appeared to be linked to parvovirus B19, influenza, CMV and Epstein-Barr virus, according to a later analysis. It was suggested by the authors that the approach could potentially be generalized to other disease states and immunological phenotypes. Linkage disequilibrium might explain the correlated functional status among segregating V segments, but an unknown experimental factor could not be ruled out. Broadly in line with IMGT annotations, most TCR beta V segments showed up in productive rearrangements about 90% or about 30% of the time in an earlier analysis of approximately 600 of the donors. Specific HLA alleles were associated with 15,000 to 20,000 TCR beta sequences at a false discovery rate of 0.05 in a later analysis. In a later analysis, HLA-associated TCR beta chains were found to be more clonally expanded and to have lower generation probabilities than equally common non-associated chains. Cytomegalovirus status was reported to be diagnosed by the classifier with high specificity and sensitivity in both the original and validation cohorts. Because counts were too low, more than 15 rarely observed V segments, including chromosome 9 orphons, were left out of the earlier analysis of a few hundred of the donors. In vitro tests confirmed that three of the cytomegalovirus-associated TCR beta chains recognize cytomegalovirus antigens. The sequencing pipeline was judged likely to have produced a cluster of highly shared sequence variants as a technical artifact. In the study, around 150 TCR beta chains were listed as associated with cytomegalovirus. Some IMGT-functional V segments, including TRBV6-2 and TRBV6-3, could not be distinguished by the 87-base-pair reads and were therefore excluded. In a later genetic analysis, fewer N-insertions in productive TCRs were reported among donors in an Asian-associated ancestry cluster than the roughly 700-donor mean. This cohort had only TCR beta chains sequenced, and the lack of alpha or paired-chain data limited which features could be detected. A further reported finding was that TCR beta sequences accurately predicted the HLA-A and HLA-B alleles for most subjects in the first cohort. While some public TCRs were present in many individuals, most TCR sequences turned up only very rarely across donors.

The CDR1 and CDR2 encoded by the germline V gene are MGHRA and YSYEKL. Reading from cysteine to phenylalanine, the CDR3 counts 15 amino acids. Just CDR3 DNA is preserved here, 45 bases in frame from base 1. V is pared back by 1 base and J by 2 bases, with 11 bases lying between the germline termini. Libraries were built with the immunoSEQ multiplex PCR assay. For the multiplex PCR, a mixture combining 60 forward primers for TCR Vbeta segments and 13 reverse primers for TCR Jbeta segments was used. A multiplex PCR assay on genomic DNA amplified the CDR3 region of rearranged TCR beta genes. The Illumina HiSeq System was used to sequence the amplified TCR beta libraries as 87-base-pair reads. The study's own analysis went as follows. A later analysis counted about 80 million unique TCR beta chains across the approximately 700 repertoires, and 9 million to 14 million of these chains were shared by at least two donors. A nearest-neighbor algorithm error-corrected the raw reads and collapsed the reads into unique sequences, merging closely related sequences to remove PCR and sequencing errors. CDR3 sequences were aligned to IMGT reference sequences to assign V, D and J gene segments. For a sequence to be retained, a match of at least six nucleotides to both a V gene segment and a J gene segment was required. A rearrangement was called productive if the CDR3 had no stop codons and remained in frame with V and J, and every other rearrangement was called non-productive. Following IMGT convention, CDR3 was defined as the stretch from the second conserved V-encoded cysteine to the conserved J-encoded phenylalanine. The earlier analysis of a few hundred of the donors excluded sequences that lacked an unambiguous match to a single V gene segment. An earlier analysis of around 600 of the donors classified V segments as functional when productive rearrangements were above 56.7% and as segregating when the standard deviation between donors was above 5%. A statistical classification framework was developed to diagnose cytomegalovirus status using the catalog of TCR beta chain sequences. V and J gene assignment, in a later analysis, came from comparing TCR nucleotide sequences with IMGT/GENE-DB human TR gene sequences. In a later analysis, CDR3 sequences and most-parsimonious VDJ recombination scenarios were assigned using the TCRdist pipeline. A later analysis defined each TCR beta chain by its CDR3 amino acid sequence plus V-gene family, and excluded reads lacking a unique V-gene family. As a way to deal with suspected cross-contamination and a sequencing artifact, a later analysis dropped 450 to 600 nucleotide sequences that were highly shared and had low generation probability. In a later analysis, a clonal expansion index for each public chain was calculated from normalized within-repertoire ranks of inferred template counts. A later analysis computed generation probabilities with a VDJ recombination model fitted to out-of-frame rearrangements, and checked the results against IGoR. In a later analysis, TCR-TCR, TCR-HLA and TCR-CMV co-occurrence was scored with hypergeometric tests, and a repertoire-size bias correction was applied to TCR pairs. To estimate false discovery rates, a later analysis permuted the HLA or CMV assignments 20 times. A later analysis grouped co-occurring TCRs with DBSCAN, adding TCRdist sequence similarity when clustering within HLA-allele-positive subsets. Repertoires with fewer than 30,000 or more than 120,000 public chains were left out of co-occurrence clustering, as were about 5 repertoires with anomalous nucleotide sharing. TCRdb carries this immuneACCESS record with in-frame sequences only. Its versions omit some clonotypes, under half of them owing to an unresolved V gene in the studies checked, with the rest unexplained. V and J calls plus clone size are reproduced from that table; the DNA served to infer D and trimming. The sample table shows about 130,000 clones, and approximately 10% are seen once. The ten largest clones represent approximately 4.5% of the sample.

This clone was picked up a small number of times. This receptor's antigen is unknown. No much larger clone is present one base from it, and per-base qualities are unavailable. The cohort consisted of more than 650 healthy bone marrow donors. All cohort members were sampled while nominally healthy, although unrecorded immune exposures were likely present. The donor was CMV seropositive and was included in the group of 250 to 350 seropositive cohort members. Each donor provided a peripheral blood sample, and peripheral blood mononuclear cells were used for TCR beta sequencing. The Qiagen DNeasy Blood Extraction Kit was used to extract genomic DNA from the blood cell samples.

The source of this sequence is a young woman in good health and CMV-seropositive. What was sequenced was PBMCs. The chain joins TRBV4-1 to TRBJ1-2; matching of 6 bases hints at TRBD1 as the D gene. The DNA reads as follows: TGCGCCAGCAGCCAAGGGGACACGCAGAACTATGGCTACACCTTC. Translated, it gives CASSQGDTQNYGYTF.